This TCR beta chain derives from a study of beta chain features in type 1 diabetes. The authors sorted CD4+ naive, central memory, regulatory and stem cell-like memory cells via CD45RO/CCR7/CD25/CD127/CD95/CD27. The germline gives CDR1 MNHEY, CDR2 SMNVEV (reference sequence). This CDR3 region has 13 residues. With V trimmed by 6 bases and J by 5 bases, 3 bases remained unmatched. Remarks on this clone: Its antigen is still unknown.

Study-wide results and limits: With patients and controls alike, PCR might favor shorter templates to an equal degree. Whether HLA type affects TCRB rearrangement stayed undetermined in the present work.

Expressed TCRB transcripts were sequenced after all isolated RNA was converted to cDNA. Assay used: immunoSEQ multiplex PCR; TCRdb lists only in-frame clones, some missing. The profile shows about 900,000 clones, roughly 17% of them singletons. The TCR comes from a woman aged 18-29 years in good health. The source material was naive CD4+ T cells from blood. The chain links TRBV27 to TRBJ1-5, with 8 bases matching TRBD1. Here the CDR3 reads CASRRTGHQPQHF. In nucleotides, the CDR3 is TGTGCCAGCAGGAGGACAGGGCATCAGCCCCAGCATTTT.